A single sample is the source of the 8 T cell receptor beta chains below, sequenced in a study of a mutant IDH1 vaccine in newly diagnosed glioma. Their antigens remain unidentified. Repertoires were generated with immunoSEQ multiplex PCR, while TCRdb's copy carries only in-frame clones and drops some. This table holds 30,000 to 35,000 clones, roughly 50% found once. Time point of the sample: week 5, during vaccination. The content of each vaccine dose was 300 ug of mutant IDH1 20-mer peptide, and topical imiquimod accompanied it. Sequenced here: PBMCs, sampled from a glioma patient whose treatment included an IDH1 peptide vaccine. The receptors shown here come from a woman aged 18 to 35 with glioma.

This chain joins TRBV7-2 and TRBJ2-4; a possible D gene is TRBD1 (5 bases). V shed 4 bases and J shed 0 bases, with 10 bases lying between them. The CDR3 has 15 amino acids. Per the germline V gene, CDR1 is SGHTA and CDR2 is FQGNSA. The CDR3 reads CASSSDILAKNIQYF. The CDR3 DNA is TGTGCCAGCAGCTCGGACATACTAGCCAAAAACATTCAGTACTTC.

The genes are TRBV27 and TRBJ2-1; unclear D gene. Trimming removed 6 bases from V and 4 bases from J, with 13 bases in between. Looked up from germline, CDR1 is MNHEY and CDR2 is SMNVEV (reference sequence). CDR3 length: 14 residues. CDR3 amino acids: CASSRPNQYNEQFF. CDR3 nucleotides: TGTGCCAGCAGCCGACCGAATCAATACAATGAGCAGTTCTTC.

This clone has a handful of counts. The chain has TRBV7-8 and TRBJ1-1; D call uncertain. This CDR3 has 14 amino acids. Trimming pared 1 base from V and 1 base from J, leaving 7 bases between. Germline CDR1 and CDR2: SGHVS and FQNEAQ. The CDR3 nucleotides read TGTGCCAGCAGCTTAGGGTGGGCGAACACTGAAGCTTTCTTT. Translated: CASSLGWANTEAFF. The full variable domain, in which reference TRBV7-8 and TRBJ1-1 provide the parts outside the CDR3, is GAGVSQSPRYKVAKRGQDVALRCDPISGHVSLFWYQQALGQGPEFLTYFQNEAQLDKSGLPSDRFFAERPEGSVSTLKIQRTQQEDSAVYLCASSLGWANTEAFFGQGTRLTVV.

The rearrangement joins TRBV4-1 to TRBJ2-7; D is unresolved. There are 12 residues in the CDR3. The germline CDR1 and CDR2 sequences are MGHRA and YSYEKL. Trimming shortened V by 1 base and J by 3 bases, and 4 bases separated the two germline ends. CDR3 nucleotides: TGCGCCAGCAGCCAAGTGGGCTACGAGCAGTACTTC. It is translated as CASSQVGYEQYF.

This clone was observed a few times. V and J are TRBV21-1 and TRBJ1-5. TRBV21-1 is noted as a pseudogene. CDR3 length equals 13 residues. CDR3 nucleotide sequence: TGTGCCAGCATTGGGGAGAGCAATCAGCCCCAGCATTTT. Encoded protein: CASIGESNQPQHF.

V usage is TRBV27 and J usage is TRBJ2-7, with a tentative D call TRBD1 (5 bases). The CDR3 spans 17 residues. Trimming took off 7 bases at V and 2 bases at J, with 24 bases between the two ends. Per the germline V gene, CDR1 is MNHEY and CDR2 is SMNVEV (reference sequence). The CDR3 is CASTRSNRLPDPYEQYF. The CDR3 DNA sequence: TGTGCCAGCACGAGATCCAACAGGTTGCCTGACCCCTACGAGCAGTACTTC.

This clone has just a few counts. CDR3 residues: CASSSGSAEAFF. For the CDR3, the DNA is TGTGCCAGCAGCTCGGGGAGTGCTGAAGCTTTCTTT. The chain employs TRBV5-4 and TRBJ1-1; D gene unclear. The CDR3 covers 12 residues. Trimming cost V 3 bases and J 6 bases, with 9 bases left between them. Germline loops: CDR1 SGHNT, CDR2 YYREEE (reference sequence).

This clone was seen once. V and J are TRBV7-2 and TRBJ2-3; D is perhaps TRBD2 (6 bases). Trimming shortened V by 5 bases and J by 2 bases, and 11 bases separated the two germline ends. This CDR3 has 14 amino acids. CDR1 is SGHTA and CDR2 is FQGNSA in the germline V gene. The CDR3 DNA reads TGTGCCAGCAGCCGCGGGGTACACACAGATACGCAGTATTTT. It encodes CASSRGVHTDTQYF.